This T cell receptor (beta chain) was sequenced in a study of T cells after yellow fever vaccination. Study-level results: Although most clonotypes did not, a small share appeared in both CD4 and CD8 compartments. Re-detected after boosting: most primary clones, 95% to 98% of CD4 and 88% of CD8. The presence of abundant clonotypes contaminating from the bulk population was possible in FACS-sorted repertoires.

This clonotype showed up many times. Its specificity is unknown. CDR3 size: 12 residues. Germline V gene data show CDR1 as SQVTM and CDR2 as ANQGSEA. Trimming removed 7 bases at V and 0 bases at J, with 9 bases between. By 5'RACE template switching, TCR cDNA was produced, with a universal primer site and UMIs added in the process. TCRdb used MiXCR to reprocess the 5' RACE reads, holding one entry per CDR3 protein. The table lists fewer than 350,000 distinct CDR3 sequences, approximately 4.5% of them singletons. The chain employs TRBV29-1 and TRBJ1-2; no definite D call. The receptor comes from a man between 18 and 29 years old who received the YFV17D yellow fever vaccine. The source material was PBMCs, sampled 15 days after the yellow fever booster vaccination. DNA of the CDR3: TGCAGCGCGAGACACTCTAACTATGGCTACACCTTC. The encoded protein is CSARHSNYGYTF.